The TCR beta chain described here comes from a study of cytomegalovirus exposure and HLA in healthy donors (dated by TCRdb to 2017 to 2019). A note on the overall study: In an earlier analysis of 587 of the donors, 276 Gb of sequence data and 100 million or so unique TCR beta sequences from approximately 180 million T cells were reported. About 280 gigabases of sequencing data and around 80 million unique TCR sequences made up an early release that covered nearly 650 HLA-typed donors. Of the roughly 400 genotyped donors, roughly 76% were placed in the genetic ancestry cluster associated with self-reported Caucasian donors. The study aimed to test whether cataloging public T cell receptors could reveal signatures of past pathogen exposure. The study used immunosequencing to profile the T cell repertoires of 666 subjects and linked those repertoires to cytomegalovirus serostatus. Besides the first cohort of roughly 700 subjects, a separate validation cohort made up of about 120 different subjects was used. To predict cytomegalovirus infection status, the study brought together high-throughput TCR immunosequencing, statistical association of individual TCRs with disease status, and machine learning. To study patterns of TCR occurrence, a later analysis re-analyzed previously published TCR beta repertoires from 500 to 850 donors and added high-resolution HLA genotyping. Rather than drawing on any new phenotypic data, the later analysis identified candidate immune exposures from TCR beta sequences and the way those sequences occurred across donors. In an earlier analysis of 550 to 700 of the donors, high-throughput TCR beta sequencing was used to judge whether each TCR beta V gene segment behaved as functional or pseudogenic. Donor age, sex, ethnicity and CMV serostatus were compiled alongside the repertoire data. A later genetic analysis took genome-wide SNP genotypes for about 55% of the roughly 700 donors and used that subset as a discovery cohort. All discovery cohort repertoires had been generated on a single sequencing platform. Class I and class II HLA loci were covered by the typing at four-digit resolution. Typing coverage varied by locus: roughly 629-640 donors for A, B, C, DRB1 and DQB1; approximately 520 for DQA1; approximately 570 for DPA1; more than 450 for DPB1. A handful of DR-DQ haplotypes were handled as single units for association and clustering because linkage in the cohort was strong. Among about 390 genotyped donors of the cohort, an average of approximately 240,000 unique TCR beta nucleotide sequences were sequenced per donor, around 20% of them non-productive. The research as a whole found: The only immune exposure information available for the cohort was CMV serostatus. A few of the identified cytomegalovirus-associated TCR beta chains were confirmed in vitro to be specific for cytomegalovirus antigens. Because counts were too low, about 17 rarely observed V segments, including chromosome 9 orphons, were excluded from the earlier analysis of several hundred of the donors. In a later analysis, HLA-associated TCR beta chains were found to be more clonally expanded and to have lower generation probabilities than equally common non-associated chains. In a later genetic analysis, fewer N-insertions in productive TCRs were reported among donors in an Asian-associated ancestry cluster than the roughly 700-donor mean. According to a later analysis, TCR association rates differed among HLA loci, with DRB1 alleles showing the most associated TCRs and HLA-C alleles showing the fewest. A further reported finding was that TCR beta sequences accurately predicted the HLA-A and HLA-B alleles for most subjects in the first cohort. While some public TCRs were present in many individuals, most TCR sequences turned up only very rarely across donors. A total of fewer than 200 TCR beta chains were listed by the study as associated with cytomegalovirus. The 87-base-pair reads could not distinguish some IMGT-functional V segments, including TRBV6-2 and TRBV6-3, so those segments were excluded. Linkage disequilibrium might explain the correlated functional status among segregating V segments, but an unknown experimental factor could not be ruled out. Because HLA typing was missing for some donors at each locus, association tests included only the typed subset. In an earlier analysis of some 500 of the donors, most TCR beta V segments appeared in productive rearrangements about 90% or about 30% of the time, broadly matching IMGT annotations. The cohort was sequenced for TCR beta chains only, and without alpha or paired-chain data the features that could be detected were limited. Roughly uniform sequencing depth across donors was assumed in presence/absence analyses, although this assumption may not hold. Several of the top co-occurrence clusters appeared to be linked to parvovirus B19, influenza, CMV and Epstein-Barr virus, according to a later analysis. Cytomegalovirus status was reported to be diagnosed by the classifier with high specificity and sensitivity in both the original and validation cohorts. In a later genetic analysis, a missense DCLRE1C variant was associated with V-gene and J-gene trimming of TCR beta chains, and the association was replicated in an independent cohort. The authors suggested that the approach could potentially be extended to other disease states and immunological phenotypes. When HLA alleles, especially DR and DQ, strongly co-occurred, TCR associations were difficult to assign to individual alleles. Most CMV-associated TCR beta chains appeared to be HLA-restricted in a later analysis, and the HLA associations seemed to be driven largely by CMV exposure. A group of highly shared sequence variants was considered likely to be a technical artifact of the sequencing pipeline. A later analysis associated about 17,000 TCR beta sequences with specific HLA alleles at a false discovery rate of 0.05.

In the germline V gene, CDR1 corresponds to KGHSH and CDR2 to LQKENI. Its CDR3 holds 16 amino acids, cysteine through phenylalanine. Only the CDR3 DNA is retained, 48 bases long and in frame from the first base. Cut back by 1 base and 1 base, the V and J ends lie 12 bases apart. The cohort consisted of 666 healthy bone marrow donors. Cohort members were all nominally healthy when sampled, although unrecorded immune exposures were likely present. The donor was CMV seronegative and was included in the group of a few hundred seronegative cohort members. A peripheral blood sample was collected from each donor, and TCR beta sequencing was performed on peripheral blood mononuclear cells. Genomic DNA was extracted from the blood cell samples with the Qiagen DNeasy Blood Extraction Kit. In this sample, this clone turned up a few times. Its antigen remains unidentified. Within one base of it there is no much larger clone, and no base qualities were kept.

The protocol used for the library was the immunoSEQ multiplex PCR assay. For the multiplex PCR, a mixture combining 60 forward primers for TCR Vbeta segments and 13 reverse primers for TCR Jbeta segments was used. The CDR3 region of rearranged TCR beta genes was amplified from genomic DNA with a multiplex PCR assay. The amplified TCR beta libraries were sequenced on the Illumina HiSeq System as 87-base-pair reads. The authors' analysis ran thus. A later analysis tallied 70 million to 100 million unique TCR beta chains across the 650 to 750 repertoires, and 10 million to 11 million of those chains were shared by two or more donors. Raw reads were error-corrected and collapsed into unique sequences by a nearest-neighbor algorithm in which closely related sequences were merged to remove PCR and sequencing errors. Alignment of CDR3 sequences to IMGT reference sequences was used to assign V, D and J gene segments. Each retained sequence needed at least a six-nucleotide match to both a V gene segment and a J gene segment. Rearrangements were called productive when the CDR3 lacked stop codons and stayed in frame with V and J; all others were non-productive. CDR3 was defined according to IMGT convention as the region running from the second conserved V-encoded cysteine to the conserved J-encoded phenylalanine. The earlier analysis of 500 to 600 of the donors excluded sequences that lacked an unambiguous match to a single V gene segment. In an earlier analysis of 450 to 700 of the donors, V segments were called functional above 56.7% productive rearrangements and were called segregating when the between-donor standard deviation exceeded 5%. A statistical classification framework was developed to diagnose cytomegalovirus status using the catalog of TCR beta chain sequences. In a later analysis, V and J genes were assigned by comparing TCR nucleotide sequences against IMGT/GENE-DB human TR gene sequences. The TCRdist pipeline was used in a later analysis to assign CDR3 sequences and most-parsimonious VDJ recombination scenarios. A later analysis defined each TCR beta chain by its CDR3 amino acid sequence plus V-gene family, and excluded reads lacking a unique V-gene family. To address suspected cross-contamination and a sequencing artifact, a later analysis removed approximately 600 highly shared, low-generation-probability nucleotide sequences. In a later analysis, a clonal expansion index for each public chain was calculated from normalized within-repertoire ranks of inferred template counts. A later analysis computed generation probabilities with a VDJ recombination model fitted to out-of-frame rearrangements, and checked the results against IGoR. A later analysis scored TCR-TCR, TCR-HLA and TCR-CMV co-occurrence with hypergeometric tests, applying a repertoire-size bias correction to TCR pairs. In a later analysis, false discovery rates were estimated by permuting HLA or CMV assignments 20 times. In a later analysis, co-occurring TCRs were grouped with DBSCAN, and TCRdist sequence similarity was added when clustering was performed within HLA-allele-positive subsets. Repertoires with fewer than 30,000 or more than 120,000 public chains, plus five repertoires with anomalous nucleotide sharing, were excluded from co-occurrence clustering. Entries here come from immuneACCESS through TCRdb and include only in-frame sequences with V and J called. Some clones fail to appear in such tables; in the studies checked, an unresolved V gene covers under half of the shortfall, and the cause of the remainder is unknown. The V and J calls and clone size were taken over from that table, and D and trimming were inferred from the DNA. The sample contains some 110,000 clones, roughly three quarters of them found a single time. The biggest ten clones account for approximately 1.7% of the sample.

Sample: PBMCs. The receptor was derived from a woman in her thirties or forties in good health and CMV-seronegative. The V and J segments used are TRBV18 and TRBJ2-3; the D gene cannot be named for sure. The nucleotide sequence is TGTGCCAGCTCACCACTGCGGCAGTCAGGCACAGATACGCAGTATTTT. The resulting protein is CASSPLRQSGTDTQYF.